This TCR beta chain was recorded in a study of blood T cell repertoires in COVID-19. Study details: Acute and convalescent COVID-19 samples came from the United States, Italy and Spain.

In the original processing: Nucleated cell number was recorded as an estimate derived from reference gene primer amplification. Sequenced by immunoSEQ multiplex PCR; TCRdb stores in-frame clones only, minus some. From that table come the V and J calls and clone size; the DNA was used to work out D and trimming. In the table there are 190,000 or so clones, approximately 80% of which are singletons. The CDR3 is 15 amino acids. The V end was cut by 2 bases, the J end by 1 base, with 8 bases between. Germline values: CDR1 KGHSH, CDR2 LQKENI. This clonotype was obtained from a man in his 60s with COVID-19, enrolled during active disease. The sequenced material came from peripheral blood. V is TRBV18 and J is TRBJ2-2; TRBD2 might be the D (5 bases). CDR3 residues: CASSPRGMNTGELFF. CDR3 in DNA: TGTGCCAGCTCACCAAGAGGGATGAACACCGGGGAGCTGTTTTTT.